This TCR beta chain was identified during a study of T-cell reconstitution after alpha-beta-depleted transplantation in children. Findings of the study overall: From newly produced T cells came most of the T-cell counts and diversity one year after transplant. The origin of high day-60 TCRbeta diversity in some patients lay in surviving recipient T cells and thymic progenitors.

With respect to this clonotype: The antigen is not known.

Preparation of the TCRbeta library involved a method that used unique molecular identifiers. Via MiXCR, TCRdb re-called the PCR reads, giving one row per CDR3 protein. The table lists about 980,000 distinct CDR3 sequences, about 30% of them singletons. Sequences were derived from PBMCs, mostly from graft donor cells, sampled 360 days after TCRalphabeta/CD19-depleted stem cell transplant. This receptor was taken from a boy less than two years old who had a stem cell transplant for SCID, so the T cells may come from the graft donor.

For the CDR3, the DNA is TGTGCCAGCAGAACCTCGCGGGGGCAAGAGACCCAGTACTTC. This encodes CASRTSRGQETQYF. The chain couples TRBV7-9 to TRBJ2-5, with 7 nucleotides matching TRBD2. The V and J ends lost 6 bases and 2 bases, in that order; junction bases with no gene match: 6. This CDR3 is 14 amino acids long. Germline V gene lookup returns CDR1 SEHNR and CDR2 FQNEAQ (reference sequence).